This TCR beta chain was retrieved from a study of cytomegalovirus exposure and HLA in healthy donors. Study-wide background: The same platform used for the approximately 670 first-cohort repertoires was also used for the approximately 120 validation repertoires, as a later analysis reported.

Regarding the study as a whole: Most TCR sequences proved rare, with some public TCRs found in many donors. First-cohort TCR clusters tended to co-occur in the 90 to 150 validation repertoires, a later analysis found.

Produced via immunoSEQ multiplex PCR; TCRdb's table is partial and in-frame only. The table includes 150,000 or so clones, 85% to 90% detected once. Germline CDR1 reads SGHRS; CDR2 reads YFSETQ. Trimming at V came to 2 bases and at J to 0 bases, leaving 2 bases not matched to a gene. The CDR3 covers 15 residues. As regards this clone: What it recognizes is unknown.

The sequenced material came from PBMCs. This clonotype was obtained from a woman in her twenties or thirties in good health and CMV-seropositive. The V call is TRBV5-1, the J call TRBJ2-5, with 9 bases aligning to TRBD1. CDR3 sequence (DNA): TGCGCCAGCAGCTTTGGGGACAGGGACCAAGAGACCCAGTACTTC. Its translation: CASSFGDRDQETQYF.